The rows below give T cell receptor beta chains drawn from one sample of a study of CD8 T cells in Susac syndrome. From the immunoSEQ multiplex PCR reads, TCRdb called clonotypes with MiXCR, one entry per CDR3 protein. The table lists tens of thousands of distinct CDR3 sequences, 96% of them singletons. Source material: CD4+ T cells from PBMCs. The receptor set was obtained from a human donor with multiple sclerosis. The CDR3 runs from the conserved cysteine through the conserved F or W. The order of the fields is D gene, V gene, J gene, clone size, CDR3 protein, CDR3 DNA. D genes are given only for firm matches. Clone sizes are given selectively: once, few, many, or a class where the clone is expanded.

TRBD2,TRBV11-3,TRBJ2-1,NA,CASSIGLAGSYNEQFF,TGTGCCAGCAGCATTGGACTAGCGGGCTCCTACAATGAGCAGTTCTTC
TRBD1,TRBV18,TRBJ2-5,NA,CASLPGQGSETQYF,TGTGCCAGCTTACCGGGACAGGGGTCAGAGACCCAGTACTTC
TRBD2,TRBV20-1,TRBJ2-5,NA,CSAHLPRGEETQYF,TGCAGTGCTCACCTACCCCGGGGGGAAGAGACCCAGTACTTC
NA,TRBV20-1,TRBJ1-2,NA,CSARPGRTYGYTF,TGCAGTGCTAGACCGGGCAGGACTTATGGCTACACCTTC
TRBD1,TRBV20-1,TRBJ1-2,NA,CRAIARPGGNYGYTF,TGCAGAGCTATAGCCCGGCCAGGGGGCAACTATGGCTACACCTTC
NA,TRBV12-3/TRBV12-4,TRBJ2-2,NA,CASSSGYTGELFF,TGTGCCAGCAGTTCCGGGTATACCGGGGAGCTGTTTTTT
NA,TRBV20-1,TRBJ2-7,NA,CSARRPLTYEQYF,TGCAGTGCTAGAAGGCCGCTTACCTACGAGCAGTACTTC
NA,TRBV7-2,TRBJ2-3,NA,CASSAGPATDTQYF,TGTGCCAGCAGCGCCGGCCCCGCCACAGATACGCAGTATTTT
NA,TRBV4-3,TRBJ2-1,NA,CASSQDPNGDYEQFF,TGCGCCAGCAGCCAAGATCCGAACGGTGACTATGAGCAGTTCTTC
NA,TRBV28,TRBJ1-4,NA,CASSLTGNNEKLFF,TGTGCCAGCAGTCTGACGGGAAATAATGAAAAACTGTTTTTT
NA,TRBV7-2,TRBJ1-2,NA,CASSHTRDGGYTF,TGTGCCAGCAGCCACACAAGGGATGGAGGCTACACCTTC
TRBD1,TRBV2,TRBJ1-1,NA,CASSTGTANTEAFF,TGTGCCAGCAGTACCGGGACAGCGAACACTGAAGCTTTCTTT
NA,TRBV7-8,TRBJ1-5,NA,CASSSRVNQPQHF,TGTGCCAGCAGCTCTAGGGTTAATCAGCCCCAGCATTTT
NA,TRBV6-2/TRBV6-3,TRBJ2-7,NA,CASSSRNSYEQYF,TGTGCCAGCAGCTCCCGGAACTCCTACGAGCAGTACTTC
TRBD1,TRBV28,TRBJ1-2,NA,CASQTGNYGYTF,TGTGCCAGCCAGACAGGGAACTATGGCTACACCTTC
TRBD1,TRBV20-1,TRBJ2-3,once,CSDQGQGVGSTDTQYF,TGCAGTGACCAAGGACAGGGGGTCGGTAGCACAGATACGCAGTATTTT
NA,TRBV25-1,TRBJ2-2,NA,CASSDMSPGELFF,TGTGCCAGCAGTGACATGTCTCCCGGGGAGCTGTTTTTT
NA,TRBV2,TRBJ1-5,NA,CASTKEVNQPQHF,TGTGCCAGCACCAAGGAGGTCAATCAGCCCCAGCATTTT
NA,TRBV7-2,TRBJ2-7,NA,CASSPVPYYEQYF,TGTGCCAGCAGCCCCGTCCCCTACTACGAGCAGTACTTC
TRBD2,TRBV5-1,TRBJ2-3,NA,CASSFTGGPDTQYF,TGCGCCAGCAGCTTCACGGGGGGGCCGGATACGCAGTATTTT
TRBD1,TRBV6-5,TRBJ2-1,NA,CASSYPRGNEQFF,TGTGCCAGCAGTTACCCCAGGGGGAATGAGCAGTTCTTC
NA,TRBV9,TRBJ1-2,NA,CASSAEVGYGYTF,TGTGCCAGCAGCGCGGAGGTCGGATATGGCTACACCTTC
NA,TRBV12-3/TRBV12-4,TRBJ1-1,NA,CASSVSRNTEAFF,TGTGCCAGCAGTGTTTCACGGAACACTGAAGCTTTCTTT
TRBD2,TRBV12-3/TRBV12-4,TRBJ2-1,once,CASSPGPHAKRGSHEQFF,TGTGCCAGCAGTCCAGGCCCCCACGCTAAGCGGGGGTCCCATGAGCAGTTCTTC
NA,TRBV20-1,TRBJ2-1,NA,CSAPGAGDYNEQFF,TGCAGTGCTCCGGGGGCGGGAGACTACAATGAGCAGTTCTTC
NA,TRBV7-2,TRBJ2-7,NA,CASSPRRGRAAYEQYF,TGTGCCAGCAGCCCCCGTCGGGGTAGGGCGGCCTACGAGCAGTACTTC
NA,TRBV4-3,TRBJ1-5,NA,CASSQDWARQPQHF,TGCGCCAGCAGCCAAGATTGGGCCCGACAGCCCCAGCATTTT
TRBD2,TRBV5-1,TRBJ2-7,NA,CASSSSGTSSNEQYF,TGCGCCAGCAGCTCATCCGGGACTAGCTCCAACGAGCAGTACTTC
TRBD2,TRBV11-3,TRBJ2-7,few,CASSFLAGGTYEQYF,TGTGCCAGCAGCTTCTTAGCGGGGGGTACCTACGAGCAGTACTTC
NA,TRBV7-9,TRBJ2-5,NA,CASSLALPRQETQYF,TGTGCCAGCAGCTTAGCGCTCCCCAGGCAGGAGACCCAGTACTTC
TRBD1,TRBV11-1,TRBJ2-5,once,CASSWGTEPQETQYF,TGTGCCAGCAGCTGGGGGACAGAACCCCAAGAGACCCAGTACTTC
NA,TRBV30,TRBJ2-7,NA,CAWSDEPGQSVSYEQYF,TGTGCCTGGAGCGATGAACCTGGACAGTCCGTCTCCTACGAGCAGTACTTC
NA,TRBV12-3/TRBV12-4,TRBJ2-2,NA,CASSGTSSGELFF,TGTGCCAGCAGCGGGACATCGTCCGGGGAGCTGTTTTTT
NA,TRBV30,TRBJ1-6,NA,CAWSGGQDNSPLHF,TGTGCCTGGAGTGGGGGGCAGGATAATTCACCCCTCCACTTT
NA,TRBV20-1,TRBJ2-5,NA,CSASRGQGGETQYF,TGCAGTGCAAGTAGGGGACAAGGAGGGGAGACCCAGTACTTC
NA,TRBV7-2,TRBJ2-7,NA,CASAPGGARYEQYF,TGTGCCAGCGCCCCGGGGGGCGCGAGATACGAGCAGTACTTC
NA,TRBV11-2,TRBJ1-1,NA,CASRFNNGLNTEVFF,TGTGCCAGCAGGTTTAACAACGGCCTGAACACTGAAGTTTTCTTT
NA,TRBV4-1,TRBJ2-5,once,CASSQYGYGGLETQYF,TGCGCCAGCAGCCAATATGGTTACGGGGGGCTCGAGACCCAGTACTTC
NA,TRBV20-1,TRBJ1-5,NA,CSARVEGWEPQHF,TGCAGTGCTAGGGTCGAGGGCTGGGAGCCCCAGCATTTT
NA,TRBV6-2/TRBV6-3,TRBJ1-3,NA,CASGANTIYF,TGTGCTTCGGGCGCAAACACCATATATTTT